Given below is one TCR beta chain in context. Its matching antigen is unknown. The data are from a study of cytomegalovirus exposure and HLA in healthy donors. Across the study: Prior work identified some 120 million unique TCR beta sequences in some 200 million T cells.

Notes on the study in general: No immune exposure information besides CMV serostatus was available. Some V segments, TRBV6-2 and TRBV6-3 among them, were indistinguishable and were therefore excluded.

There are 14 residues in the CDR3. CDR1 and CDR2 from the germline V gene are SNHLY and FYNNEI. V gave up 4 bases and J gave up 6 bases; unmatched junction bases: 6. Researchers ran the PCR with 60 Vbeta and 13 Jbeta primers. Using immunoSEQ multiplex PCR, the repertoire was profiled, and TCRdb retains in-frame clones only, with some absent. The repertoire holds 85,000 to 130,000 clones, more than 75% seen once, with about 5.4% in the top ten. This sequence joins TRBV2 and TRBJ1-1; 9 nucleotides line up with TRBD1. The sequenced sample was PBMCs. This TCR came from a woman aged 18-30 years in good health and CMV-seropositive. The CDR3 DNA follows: TGTGCCAGCAGTGGCTGGGACAGGGACGCTGAAGCTTTCTTT. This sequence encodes CASSGWDRDAEAFF. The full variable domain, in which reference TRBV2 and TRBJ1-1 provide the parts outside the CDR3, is EPEVTQTPSHQVTQMGQEVILRCVPISNHLYFYWYRQILGQKVEFLVSFYNNEISEKSEIFDDQFSVERPDGSNFTLKIRSTKLEDSAMYFCASSGWDRDAEAFFGQGTRLTVV.